The clone carrying this T cell receptor (beta chain) has just a few counts. The antigen is undetermined. This entry comes from a study of response to subunit inactivated influenza vaccine. Study-level points and caveats: Authors suggested that a seasonal influenza vaccination recruits few new T cells each time.

V was trimmed by 6 bases and J by 7 bases, leaving 19 bases between them. The CDR3 is 14 amino acids. TCRdb passed the RT-PCR reads through MiXCR, listing each CDR3 protein once. The data show more than 400,000 distinct CDR3 sequences, about 7.2% seen once. Sequenced material: PBMCs from blood, taken roughly 24 months after vaccination. This chain uses TRBV12-3 or TRBV12-4 with TRBJ2-7, with D tentatively TRBD1 or TRBD2 (5 bases each). The receptor's source is a man aged 50 to 69 who received an inactivated influenza vaccine. CDR3 protein: CASSLGAPAREQYF. The CDR3 coding sequence is TGTGCCAGCAGCCTCGGGGCCCCAGCCAGGGAGCAGTACTTC.